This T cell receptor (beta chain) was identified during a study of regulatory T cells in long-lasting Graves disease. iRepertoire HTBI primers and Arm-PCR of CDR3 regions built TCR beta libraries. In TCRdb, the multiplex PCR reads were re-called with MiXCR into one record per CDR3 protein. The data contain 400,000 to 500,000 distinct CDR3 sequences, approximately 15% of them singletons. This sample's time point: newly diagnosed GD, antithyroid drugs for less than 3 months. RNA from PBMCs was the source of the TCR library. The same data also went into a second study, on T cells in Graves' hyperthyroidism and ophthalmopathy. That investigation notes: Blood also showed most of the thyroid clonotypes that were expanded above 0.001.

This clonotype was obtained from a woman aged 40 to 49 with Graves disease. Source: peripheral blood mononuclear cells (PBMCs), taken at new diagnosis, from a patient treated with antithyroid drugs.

The CDR3 DNA follows: TGTGCCAGCAGCCAAGATAGTATAGGACTCAGCTCCTACAATGAGCAGTTCTTC. This sequence encodes CASSQDSIGLSSYNEQFF. The rearrangement joins TRBV3-1 to TRBJ2-1, with a weak D call TRBD2 (5 bases). CDR3 size: 18 residues. Germline V gives CDR1 LGHDT, CDR2 YNNKEL (reference sequence). V lost 0 bases and J 0 bases, leaving 15 bases between the germline ends.